This entry features one T cell receptor beta chain sequence. No cognate antigen has been identified for it. Base qualities are not provided; no much larger clone lies one nucleotide away. TCRbeta CDR3 regions were amplified from genomic DNA using the immunoSEQ Assay, a bias-controlled multiplex PCR. Turning to the authors' computational methods: The number of nucleated cells in each sample was estimated from the amplification of reference gene primers within the assay. To quantify the absolute abundance of each unique TCRbeta CDR3 rearrangement, sequence reads were collapsed and filtered. For each sample, productive Simpson clonality was calculated as the square root of Simpson's diversity index across productive rearrangements. TCRdb took this table from immuneACCESS and kept in-frame rearrangements with V and J called. Such tables lack part of the clones; where checked against another copy, unresolved V genes explain under half of the gap, and the rest is unexplained. The DNA gave D and trimming, while V, J and clone size come from that table. Here the sample has some 74,000 clones; roughly 84% occur a single time. Around 43% of the sample goes to the ten largest clones.

This record comes from a study of blood T cell repertoires in COVID-19 (dated by TCRdb to 2019 to 2021). Describing the broader study: Samples covering the acute and convalescent phases of COVID-19 were provided by collaborators in the United States, Italy and Spain. The material from the prospective study consisted of cDNA or gDNA derived from T cells, B-cell-depleted T cells, or PBMCs. The dataset comprised deeply sampled blood TCRbeta repertoires from subjects exposed to, actively infected with, or recovered from COVID-19. The repertoires were released in a freely available public database meant as a resource for research on the immune response to SARS-CoV-2. The samples were drawn from two sources: the first 160 participants of the ongoing ImmuneRACE study, and 950 to 1,500 subjects contributed by 6 global collaborators. Sample metadata almost always included a de-identified subject ID, COVID-19 status, age in years and sex. Where available, HLA class I and class II types were taken from metadata supplied by the sample provider and were not determined by assay-based typing.

Summary of the overall study and its limitations: The quantity of clinical and demographic metadata differed by source and by participant and was supplied without curation.

The collaborating institutions used their own protocols to collect whole blood in K2EDTA tubes. For TCRbeta analysis, collaborators shipped samples as frozen whole blood, isolated PBMCs, or DNA extracted from either of those sample types. Sequencing was performed on peripheral blood. The TCR sequence derives from a man of 80 years or more with acute or convalescent COVID-19.

The CDR3 protein: CASSYGGSNSPLHF. The bases read TGTGCCAGCAGTTACGGGGGGTCTAATTCACCCCTCCACTTT. The sequence links TRBV6-5 to TRBJ1-6, and TRBD1 may be the D gene, going by 5 matching bases. Between the V and J ends, shortened by 2 bases and 6 bases respectively, the junction contains 8 bases. As encoded in the germline V gene, CDR1 is MNHEY while CDR2 is SVGAGI. From cysteine to phenylalanine, the CDR3 is 14 amino acids long. Only CDR3 DNA remains: 42 bases, in frame from the first base.